The 8 T cell receptor beta chains below all came from one sample that was sequenced in a study of T cell repertoires in cytomegalovirus infection. TCRdb reprocessed the reads with MiXCR, giving one entry per CDR3 protein. Of approximately 700,000 distinct CDR3 sequences listed, less than 40% were seen once; the top ten hold more than 2.5%. Sequencing was done on a sample of PBMCs. The receptors were sampled from a human donor in good health (CMV status not recorded). Some clones in this sample may be carry-over from other donors' samples.

In this sample, this clonotype turned up a few times. This CDR3 is CSARDISRPYNEQFF. CDR3 bases: TGCAGTGCTAGAGATATAAGTCGCCCCTACAATGAGCAGTTCTTC. The chain couples TRBV20-1 to TRBJ2-1; D is unresolved. Per the germline V gene, CDR1 is DFQATT and CDR2 is SNEGSKA (reference sequence). Trimming removed 0 bases from V and 2 bases from J, with 11 bases in between. This CDR3 region has 15 residues.

This clonotype was picked up a small number of times. The chain carries TRBV7-6 and TRBJ2-1; tentative D call: TRBD1 (5 bases). The CDR3 spans 13 residues. The germline V gene encodes CDR1 SGHVS and CDR2 FNYEAQ. The ends were cut back, 3 bases at V and 9 bases at J, with 12 bases in the middle. The CDR3 region is CASSFSGPGEQFF. In DNA form, the CDR3 reads TGTGCCAGCAGCTTTTCAGGGCCGGGTGAGCAGTTCTTC.

This sequence joins TRBV30 and TRBJ2-5; D unresolved. V was cut by 4 bases and J by 5 bases, with 8 bases left in between. The CDR3 is 11 amino acids. Germline V gene data show CDR1 as GTSNPN and CDR2 as SVGIG (reference sequence). This CDR3 is CAWTGLETQYF. DNA for the CDR3: TGTGCCTGGACCGGGTTGGAGACCCAGTACTTC.

This chain connects TRBV7-2 to TRBJ2-3, with D perhaps TRBD1 (6 bases). CDR1 is SGHTA, CDR2 FQGNSA, per germline. Deletions cut 1 base from V and 9 bases from J, with 14 bases between. This CDR3 is built from 14 residues. This CDR3 is CASSLDRTGGTQYF. The CDR3 DNA reads as TGTGCCAGCAGCTTAGACCGCACTGGGGGCACGCAGTATTTT.

This clonotype has more than one count but fewer than ten. V and J are TRBV11-2 and TRBJ2-7; no clear D. CDR3 length equals 14 residues. Trimming removed 3 bases at V and 3 bases at J, with 12 bases between. The germline CDR1 and CDR2 sequences are SGHAT and FQNNGV. The CDR3 spells CASSLVAIHYEQYF. CDR3 nucleotide sequence: TGTGCCAGCAGCTTGGTAGCCATCCACTACGAGCAGTACTTC.

With regard to this clonotype: A junction boundary mismatches the germline segment, possibly from a read error. Here the CDR3 reads CASSFWSETVF. DNA for the CDR3: TGTGCCAGCAGTTTTTGGTCGGAGACTGTTTTT. The gene calls are TRBV28 and TRBJ1-4; D ambiguous. The CDR3 covers 11 residues. Germline V gene data show CDR1 as MDHEN and CDR2 as SYDVKM.

CDR3 sequence (DNA): TGTGCCAGCAGCCCGCCAGGCCGGAGCACAGATACGCAGTATTTT. The encoded protein is CASSPPGRSTDTQYF. The V gene is TRBV7-9, the J gene TRBJ2-3; unclear D gene. V was clipped by 5 bases and J by 0 bases, with 12 bases between them. Germline V gives CDR1 SEHNR, CDR2 FQNEAQ (reference sequence). The CDR3 has 15 residues.

The rearrangement joins TRBV5-1 to TRBJ1-1; D perhaps matches TRBD1 (6 bases). With 0 bases removed from V and 5 bases from J, the gap between germline ends came to 14 bases. The CDR3 has 15 amino acids. From germline, CDR1 is SGHRS and CDR2 YFSETQ. In DNA, the CDR3 is TGCGCCAGCAGCTTGGGTTCAGGGGTAAGGACTGAAGCTTTCTTT. As protein: CASSLGSGVRTEAFF.